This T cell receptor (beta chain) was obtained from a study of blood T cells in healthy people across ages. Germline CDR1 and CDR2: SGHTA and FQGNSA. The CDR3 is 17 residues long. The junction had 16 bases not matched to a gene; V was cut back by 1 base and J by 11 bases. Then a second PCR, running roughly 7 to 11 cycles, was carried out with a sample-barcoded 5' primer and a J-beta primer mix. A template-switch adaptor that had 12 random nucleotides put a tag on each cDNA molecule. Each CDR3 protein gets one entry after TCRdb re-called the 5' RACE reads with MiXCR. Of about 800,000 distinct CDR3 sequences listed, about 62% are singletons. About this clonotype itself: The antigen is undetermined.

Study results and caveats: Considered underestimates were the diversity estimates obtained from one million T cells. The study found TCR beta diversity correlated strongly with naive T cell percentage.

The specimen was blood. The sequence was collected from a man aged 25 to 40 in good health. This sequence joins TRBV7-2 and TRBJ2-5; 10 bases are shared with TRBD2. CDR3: CASSLGGGLADNNEQYF. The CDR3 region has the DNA TGTGCCAGCAGCTTAGGAGGAGGACTAGCGGATAACAATGAGCAGTACTTC.